This TCR beta chain came from a study of T cell responses to AZD1222 COVID-19 vaccine. Study conclusions and caveats: Close to half of spike-specific TCRs reportedly recognize unmutated variant regions. A mostly white British donor set with more females was recruited, and clonal diversity was possibly underestimated.

About this clone: Its antigen remains unidentified.

Sequencing was performed with immunoSEQ multiplex PCR; in TCRdb, only in-frame clones are kept and a portion is missing. The sample carries approximately 100,000 clones, approximately 90% recorded once. The germline CDR1 and CDR2 sequences are SNHLY and FYNNEI. The CDR3 runs 14 residues. After removal of 6 bases from V and 5 bases from J, the junction contained 7 bases not matched to a gene. Specimen: peripheral blood, collected on day 0 of AZD1222 vaccination. The origin of this receptor is an adult in good health. The rearrangement links TRBV2 to TRBJ1-5; the match to TRBD1 covers 7 bases. CDR3 DNA sequence: TGTGCCAGCAGACAGGGGCTCTCCTATCAGCCCCAGCATTTT. Translating gives CASRQGLSYQPQHF. Combining the CDR3 with reference TRBV2 and TRBJ1-5 gives the whole variable domain EPEVTQTPSHQVTQMGQEVILRCVPISNHLYFYWYRQILGQKVEFLVSFYNNEISEKSEIFDDQFSVERPDGSNFTLKIRSTKLEDSAMYFCASRQGLSYQPQHFGDGTRLSIL.